This T cell receptor (beta chain) was captured in a study of identifying expanded T cells in peripheral blood. Here immunoSEQ multiplex PCR was the method, and the copy in TCRdb shows in-frame clones only, minus some. The sample holds 65,000 to 95,000 clones, 84% seen once. This CDR3 region has 16 residues. V was pared by 0 bases and J by 10 bases, with 18 bases between. Germline assignment: CDR1 MNHEY and CDR2 SMNVEV (reference sequence). This rearrangement joins TRBV27 to TRBJ1-4; D call uncertain. The TCR was taken from a person between 18 and 75 years old in good health. Material: blood. The CDR3: CASSLSSGSLLGKLFF. The CDR3 DNA reads as TGTGCCAGCAGTTTATCGTCCGGGTCGTTATTGGGAAAACTGTTTTTT.